The next 14 T cell receptor beta chains were all read from a single sample in a study of blood T cell repertoires in COVID-19. Libraries were prepared by immunoSEQ multiplex PCR; TCRdb keeps only in-frame clonotypes and omits some of them. There are more than 200,000 clones in the sample; 70% to 90% occur only once, and 3% to 3.5% lies in the top ten. The specimen was peripheral blood. Receptor source: a man aged 18 to 29 with active or convalescent COVID-19.

This chain joins TRBV11-2 and TRBJ2-7; TRBD2 matches at 8 bases. Trimming removed 3 bases from V and 2 bases from J; junction bases left unmatched: 9. Per germline, CDR1 SGHAT and CDR2 FQNNGV. This CDR3 contains 16 residues. The DNA of the CDR3 is TGTGCCAGCAGCTTTGACGGCGGGGGGACCCCCTACGAGCAGTACTTC. It encodes CASSFDGGGTPYEQYF. Full variable domain (rest looked up from reference TRBV11-2 and TRBJ2-7): EAGVAQSPRYKIIEKRQSVAFWCNPISGHATLYWYQQILGQGPKLLIQFQNNGVVDDSQLPKDRFSAERLKGVDSTLKIQPAKLEDSAVYLCASSFDGGGTPYEQYFGPGTRLTVT.

The chain links TRBV6-5 to TRBJ2-1; 9 bases fit TRBD1. V shed 4 bases, J shed 7 bases, and the junction held 5 bases outside the gene matches. This CDR3 has 14 amino acids. Germline CDR1 reads MNHEY; CDR2 reads SVGAGI. CDR3 sequence (DNA): TGTGCCAGCAGTTTCACCGGGACAGGGAATGAGCAGTTCTTC. It specifies CASSFTGTGNEQFF.

This clone has just one count. The rearrangement uses TRBV7-8 and TRBJ1-3; 8 bases align to TRBD1. V lost 1 base to trimming and J lost 0 bases; unmatched junction nucleotides: 11. Germline V gives CDR1 SGHVS, CDR2 FQNEAQ. The CDR3 loop spans 19 amino acids. As DNA, the CDR3 is TGTGCCAGCAGCTTAGTTATGCAGGGGGCCGAGAGCTCTGGAAACACCATATATTTT. It is translated as CASSLVMQGAESSGNTIYF.

This chain uses TRBV24-1 with TRBJ1-2, with 12 bases matching TRBD1. CDR3 length: 16 residues. The trim removed 4 bases at V and 6 bases at J, leaving 8 bases unmatched. Germline values: CDR1 KGHDR, CDR2 SFDVKD. In nucleotides, the CDR3 is TGTGCCACCAGTGAGAGTAAGGGACAGGGGGCGAATGGCTACACCTTC. Translated: CATSESKGQGANGYTF.

CDR3 sequence (DNA): TGTGCCGGCGGAGGGGTTGGGACTGAAGCTTTCTTT. Translating it yields CAGGGVGTEAFF. V and J are TRBV19 and TRBJ1-1; possibly TRBD1 for D (5 bases). Germline loops: CDR1 LNHDA, CDR2 SQIVND (reference sequence). The CDR3 extends over 12 amino acids. Trimming shortened V by 11 bases and J by 5 bases, and 15 bases separated the two germline ends. The full variable domain, rest sourced from reference TRBV19 and TRBJ1-1, is DGGITQSPKYLFRKEGQNVTLSCEQNLNHDAMYWYRQDPGQGLRLIYYSQIVNDFQKGDIAEGYSVSREKKESFPLTVTSAQKNPTAFYLCAGGGVGTEAFFGQGTRLTVV.

The V gene is TRBV25-1, the J gene TRBJ2-1; possible D gene TRBD1, 5 bases. V was cut by 2 bases and J by 9 bases, with 14 bases left in between. In germline, CDR1 is MGHDK, CDR2 SYGVNS. This CDR3 comprises 14 residues. Here the CDR3 reads CASSERLGAREQFF. CDR3 DNA sequence: TGTGCCAGCAGTGAACGGTTAGGGGCTCGTGAGCAGTTCTTC.

V and J are TRBV5-1 and TRBJ2-1, with a weak D call TRBD1 (7 bases). The ends were cut back, 0 bases at V and 3 bases at J, with 10 bases in the middle. From germline, CDR1 is SGHRS and CDR2 YFSETQ. This CDR3 contains 15 residues. The CDR3 sequence is CASSLDRGLYNEQFF. The DNA of the CDR3 is TGCGCCAGCAGCTTGGACAGGGGACTCTACAATGAGCAGTTCTTC.

This sequence joins TRBV3-1 (or the pseudogene TRBV3-2) and TRBJ2-7; 12 bases are a match to TRBD2. Per the germline V gene, CDR1 is LGHDT and CDR2 is YNNKEL (reference sequence). The junction had 5 bases not matched to a gene; V was cut back by 4 bases and J by 7 bases. CDR3 length: 14 amino acids. The CDR3, as DNA: TGTGCCAGCAGCCCTAGCGGGAGGGTCCAGGAGCAGTACTTC. Translation: CASSPSGRVQEQYF.

This clone was seen a single time. This sequence joins TRBV2 and TRBJ2-1, with TRBD2 matching over 10 bases. CDR3 length: 16 amino acids. V shed 6 bases and J 1 base; nucleotides not matched to a gene: 6. Germline CDR1 reads SNHLY; CDR2 reads FYNNEI. CDR3 bases: TGTGCCAGCAGCCCCCCTAGCGGGGGTTCCTACAATGAGCAGTTCTTC. Protein sequence: CASSPPSGGSYNEQFF.

The J gene is TRBJ2-7, the V gene TRBV29-1, with 7 bases fitting TRBD1. V gave up 5 bases and J gave up 0 bases; unmatched junction bases: 10. The CDR3 covers 15 residues. Germline V gene lookup returns CDR1 SQVTM and CDR2 ANQGSEA. CDR3 residues: CSVKGTGVPSYEQYF. Here the CDR3 DNA reads TGCAGCGTTAAGGGCACAGGGGTCCCCTCCTACGAGCAGTACTTC.

The chain links TRBV10-3 to TRBJ2-1, with 8 bases lining up with TRBD2. V lost 3 bases, J lost 8 bases, and 9 bases stayed unmatched. Per germline, CDR1 ENHRY and CDR2 SYGVKD. This CDR3 has 15 residues. The CDR3 nucleotides read TGTGCCATCAGTGAACGGGGGGGCAACCCCCATGAGCAGTTCTTC. Protein sequence: CAISERGGNPHEQFF.

The J gene is TRBJ1-1, the V gene TRBV19; no firm D call. Deletions cut 4 bases from V and 1 base from J, with 13 bases between. The CDR3 covers 15 residues. Germline V gene sequence: CDR1 LNHDA, CDR2 SQIVND (reference sequence). This chain's CDR3 is CASSSAGTANTEAFF. Written as DNA, the CDR3 is TGTGCCAGTAGTAGCGCAGGAACAGCGAACACTGAAGCTTTCTTT.

This chain's CDR3 is CASSPYNGNEQFF. The CDR3 DNA reads TGTGCCAGCAGCCCGTACAATGGCAATGAGCAGTTCTTC. This chain joins TRBV7-3 and TRBJ2-1; D uncertain. The CDR3 runs 13 residues. CDR1 and CDR2 (germline): SGHTA, FQGTGA. V shed 5 bases and J shed 6 bases, with 11 bases lying between them. Full variable domain (outside the CDR3, taken from reference TRBV7-3 and TRBJ2-1): GAGVSQTPSNKVTEKGKYVELRCDPISGHTALYWYRQSLGQGPEFLIYFQGTGAADDSGLPNDRFFAVRPEGSVSTLKIQRTERGDSAVYLCASSPYNGNEQFFGPGTRLTVL.

This sequence joins TRBV6-1 and TRBJ1-1; D may be TRBD1 (5 bases). Trimming removed 2 bases from V and 6 bases from J, with 16 bases in between. This CDR3 comprises 15 residues. The germline V gene encodes CDR1 MNHNS and CDR2 SASEGT. CDR3 DNA: TGTGCCAGCAGTGAAAATTTTTGGGGGGAGCCTGAAGCTTTCTTT. Its translation is CASSENFWGEPEAFF.